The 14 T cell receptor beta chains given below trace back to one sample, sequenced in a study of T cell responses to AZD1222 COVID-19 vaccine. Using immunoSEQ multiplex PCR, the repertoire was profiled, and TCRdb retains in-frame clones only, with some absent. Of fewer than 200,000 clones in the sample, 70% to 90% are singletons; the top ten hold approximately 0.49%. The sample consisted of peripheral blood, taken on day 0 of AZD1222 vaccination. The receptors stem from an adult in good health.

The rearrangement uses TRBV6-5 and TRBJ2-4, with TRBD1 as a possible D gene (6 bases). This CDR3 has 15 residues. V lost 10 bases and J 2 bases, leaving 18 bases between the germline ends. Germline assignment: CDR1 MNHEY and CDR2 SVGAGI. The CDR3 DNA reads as TGTGCCACCACCCCAGGGGTAGGGCCCAAAAACATTCAGTACTTC. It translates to CATTPGVGPKNIQYF.

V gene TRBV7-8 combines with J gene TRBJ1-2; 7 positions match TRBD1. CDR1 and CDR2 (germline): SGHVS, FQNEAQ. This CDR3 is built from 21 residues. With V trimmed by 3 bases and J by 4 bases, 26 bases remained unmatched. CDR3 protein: CASSLATAVTTGTASSYGYTF. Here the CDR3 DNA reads TGTGCCAGCAGCTTGGCCACCGCTGTAACCACCGGGACAGCGTCATCCTATGGCTACACCTTC.

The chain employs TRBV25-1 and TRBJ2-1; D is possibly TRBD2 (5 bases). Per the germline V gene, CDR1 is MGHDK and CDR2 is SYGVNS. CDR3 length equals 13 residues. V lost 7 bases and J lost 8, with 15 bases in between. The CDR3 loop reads CASKVLVSHEQFF. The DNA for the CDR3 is TGTGCCAGCAAAGTACTAGTCTCCCATGAGCAGTTCTTC.

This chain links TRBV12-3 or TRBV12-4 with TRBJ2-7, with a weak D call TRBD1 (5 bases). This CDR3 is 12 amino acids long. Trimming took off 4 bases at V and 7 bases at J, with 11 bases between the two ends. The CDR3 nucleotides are TGTGCCAGCAGTTACGCCACAGGAGAGCAGTACTTC. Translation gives CASSYATGEQYF.

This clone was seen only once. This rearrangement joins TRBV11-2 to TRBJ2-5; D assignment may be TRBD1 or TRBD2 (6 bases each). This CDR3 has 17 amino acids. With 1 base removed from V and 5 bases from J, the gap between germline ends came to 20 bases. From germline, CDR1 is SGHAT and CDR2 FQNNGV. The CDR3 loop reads CASSLGQGGRAGETQYF. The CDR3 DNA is TGTGCCAGCAGCTTAGGCCAAGGGGGGCGGGCCGGGGAGACCCAGTACTTC. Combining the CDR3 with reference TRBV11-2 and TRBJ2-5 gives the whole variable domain EAGVAQSPRYKIIEKRQSVAFWCNPISGHATLYWYQQILGQGPKLLIQFQNNGVVDDSQLPKDRFSAERLKGVDSTLKIQPAKLEDSAVYLCASSLGQGGRAGETQYFGPGTRLLVL.

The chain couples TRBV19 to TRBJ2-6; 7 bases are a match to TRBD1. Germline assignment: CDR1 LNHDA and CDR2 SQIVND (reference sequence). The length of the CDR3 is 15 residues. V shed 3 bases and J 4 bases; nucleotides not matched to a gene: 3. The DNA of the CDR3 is TGTGCCAGTAGTATTAAGGGGGCCGGGGCCAACGTCCTGACTTTC. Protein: CASSIKGAGANVLTF. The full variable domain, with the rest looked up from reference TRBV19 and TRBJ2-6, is DGGITQSPKYLFRKEGQNVTLSCEQNLNHDAMYWYRQDPGQGLRLIYYSQIVNDFQKGDIAEGYSVSREKKESFPLTVTSAQKNPTAFYLCASSIKGAGANVLTFGAGSRLTVL.

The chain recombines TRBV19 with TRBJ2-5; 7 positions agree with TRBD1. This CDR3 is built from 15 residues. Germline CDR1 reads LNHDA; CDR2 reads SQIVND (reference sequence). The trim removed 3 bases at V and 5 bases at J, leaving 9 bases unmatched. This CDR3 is CASSITRDRWETQYF. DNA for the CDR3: TGTGCCAGTAGTATCACCCGGGACAGATGGGAGACCCAGTACTTC.

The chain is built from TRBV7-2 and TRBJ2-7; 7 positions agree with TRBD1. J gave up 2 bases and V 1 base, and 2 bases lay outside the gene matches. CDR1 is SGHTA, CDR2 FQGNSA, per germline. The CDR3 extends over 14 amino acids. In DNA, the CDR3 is TGTGCCAGCAGCTTAGGTCAGGGGGCCTACGAGCAGTACTTC. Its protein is CASSLGQGAYEQYF.

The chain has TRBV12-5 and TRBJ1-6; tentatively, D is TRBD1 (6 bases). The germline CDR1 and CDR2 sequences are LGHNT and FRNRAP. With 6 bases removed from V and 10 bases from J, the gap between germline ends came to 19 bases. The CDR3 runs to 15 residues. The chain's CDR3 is CASGSDGGAGSPLHF. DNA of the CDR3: TGTGCTAGTGGCTCCGACGGGGGCGCAGGGTCACCCCTCCACTTT. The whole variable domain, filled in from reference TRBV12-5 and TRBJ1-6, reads DARVTQTPRHKVTEMGQEVTMRCQPILGHNTVFWYRQTMMQGLELLAYFRNRAPLDDSGMPKDRFSAEMPDATLATLKIQPSEPRDSAVYFCASGSDGGAGSPLHFGNGTRLTVT.

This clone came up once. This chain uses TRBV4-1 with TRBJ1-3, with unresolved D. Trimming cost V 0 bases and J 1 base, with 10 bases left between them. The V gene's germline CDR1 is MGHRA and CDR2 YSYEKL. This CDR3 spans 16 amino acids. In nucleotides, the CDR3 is TGCGCCAGCAGCCAAGAGGGCAGATCTTCTGGAAACACCATATATTTT. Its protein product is CASSQEGRSSGNTIYF.

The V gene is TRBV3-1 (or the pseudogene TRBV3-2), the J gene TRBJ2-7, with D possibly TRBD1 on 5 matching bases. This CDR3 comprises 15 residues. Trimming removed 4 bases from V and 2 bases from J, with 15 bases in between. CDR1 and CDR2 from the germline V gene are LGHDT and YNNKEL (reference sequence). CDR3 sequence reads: CASSRGRGLPYEQYF. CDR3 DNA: TGTGCCAGCAGCCGGGGTAGGGGTCTCCCCTACGAGCAGTACTTC.

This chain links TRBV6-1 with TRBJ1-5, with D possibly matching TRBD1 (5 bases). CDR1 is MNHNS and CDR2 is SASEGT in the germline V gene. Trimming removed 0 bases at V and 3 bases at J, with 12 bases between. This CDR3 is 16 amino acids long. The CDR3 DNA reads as TGTGCCAGCAGTGAAGCGCGGGCCAGGGCCAATCAGCCCCAGCATTTT. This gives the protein CASSEARARANQPQHF.

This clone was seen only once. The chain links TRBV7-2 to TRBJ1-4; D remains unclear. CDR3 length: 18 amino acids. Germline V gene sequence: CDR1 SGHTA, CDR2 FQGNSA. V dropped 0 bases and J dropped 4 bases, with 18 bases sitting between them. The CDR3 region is CASSLAGWLAFSNEKLFF. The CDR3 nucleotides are TGTGCCAGCAGCTTAGCCGGGTGGTTGGCGTTTAGTAATGAAAAACTGTTTTTT.

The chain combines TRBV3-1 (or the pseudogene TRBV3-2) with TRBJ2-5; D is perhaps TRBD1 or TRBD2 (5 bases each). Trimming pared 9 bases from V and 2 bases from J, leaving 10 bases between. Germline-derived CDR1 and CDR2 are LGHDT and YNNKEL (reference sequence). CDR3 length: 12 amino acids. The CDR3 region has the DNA TGTGCCAGTGGGGGAATTCAAGAGACCCAGTACTTC. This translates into CASGGIQETQYF.